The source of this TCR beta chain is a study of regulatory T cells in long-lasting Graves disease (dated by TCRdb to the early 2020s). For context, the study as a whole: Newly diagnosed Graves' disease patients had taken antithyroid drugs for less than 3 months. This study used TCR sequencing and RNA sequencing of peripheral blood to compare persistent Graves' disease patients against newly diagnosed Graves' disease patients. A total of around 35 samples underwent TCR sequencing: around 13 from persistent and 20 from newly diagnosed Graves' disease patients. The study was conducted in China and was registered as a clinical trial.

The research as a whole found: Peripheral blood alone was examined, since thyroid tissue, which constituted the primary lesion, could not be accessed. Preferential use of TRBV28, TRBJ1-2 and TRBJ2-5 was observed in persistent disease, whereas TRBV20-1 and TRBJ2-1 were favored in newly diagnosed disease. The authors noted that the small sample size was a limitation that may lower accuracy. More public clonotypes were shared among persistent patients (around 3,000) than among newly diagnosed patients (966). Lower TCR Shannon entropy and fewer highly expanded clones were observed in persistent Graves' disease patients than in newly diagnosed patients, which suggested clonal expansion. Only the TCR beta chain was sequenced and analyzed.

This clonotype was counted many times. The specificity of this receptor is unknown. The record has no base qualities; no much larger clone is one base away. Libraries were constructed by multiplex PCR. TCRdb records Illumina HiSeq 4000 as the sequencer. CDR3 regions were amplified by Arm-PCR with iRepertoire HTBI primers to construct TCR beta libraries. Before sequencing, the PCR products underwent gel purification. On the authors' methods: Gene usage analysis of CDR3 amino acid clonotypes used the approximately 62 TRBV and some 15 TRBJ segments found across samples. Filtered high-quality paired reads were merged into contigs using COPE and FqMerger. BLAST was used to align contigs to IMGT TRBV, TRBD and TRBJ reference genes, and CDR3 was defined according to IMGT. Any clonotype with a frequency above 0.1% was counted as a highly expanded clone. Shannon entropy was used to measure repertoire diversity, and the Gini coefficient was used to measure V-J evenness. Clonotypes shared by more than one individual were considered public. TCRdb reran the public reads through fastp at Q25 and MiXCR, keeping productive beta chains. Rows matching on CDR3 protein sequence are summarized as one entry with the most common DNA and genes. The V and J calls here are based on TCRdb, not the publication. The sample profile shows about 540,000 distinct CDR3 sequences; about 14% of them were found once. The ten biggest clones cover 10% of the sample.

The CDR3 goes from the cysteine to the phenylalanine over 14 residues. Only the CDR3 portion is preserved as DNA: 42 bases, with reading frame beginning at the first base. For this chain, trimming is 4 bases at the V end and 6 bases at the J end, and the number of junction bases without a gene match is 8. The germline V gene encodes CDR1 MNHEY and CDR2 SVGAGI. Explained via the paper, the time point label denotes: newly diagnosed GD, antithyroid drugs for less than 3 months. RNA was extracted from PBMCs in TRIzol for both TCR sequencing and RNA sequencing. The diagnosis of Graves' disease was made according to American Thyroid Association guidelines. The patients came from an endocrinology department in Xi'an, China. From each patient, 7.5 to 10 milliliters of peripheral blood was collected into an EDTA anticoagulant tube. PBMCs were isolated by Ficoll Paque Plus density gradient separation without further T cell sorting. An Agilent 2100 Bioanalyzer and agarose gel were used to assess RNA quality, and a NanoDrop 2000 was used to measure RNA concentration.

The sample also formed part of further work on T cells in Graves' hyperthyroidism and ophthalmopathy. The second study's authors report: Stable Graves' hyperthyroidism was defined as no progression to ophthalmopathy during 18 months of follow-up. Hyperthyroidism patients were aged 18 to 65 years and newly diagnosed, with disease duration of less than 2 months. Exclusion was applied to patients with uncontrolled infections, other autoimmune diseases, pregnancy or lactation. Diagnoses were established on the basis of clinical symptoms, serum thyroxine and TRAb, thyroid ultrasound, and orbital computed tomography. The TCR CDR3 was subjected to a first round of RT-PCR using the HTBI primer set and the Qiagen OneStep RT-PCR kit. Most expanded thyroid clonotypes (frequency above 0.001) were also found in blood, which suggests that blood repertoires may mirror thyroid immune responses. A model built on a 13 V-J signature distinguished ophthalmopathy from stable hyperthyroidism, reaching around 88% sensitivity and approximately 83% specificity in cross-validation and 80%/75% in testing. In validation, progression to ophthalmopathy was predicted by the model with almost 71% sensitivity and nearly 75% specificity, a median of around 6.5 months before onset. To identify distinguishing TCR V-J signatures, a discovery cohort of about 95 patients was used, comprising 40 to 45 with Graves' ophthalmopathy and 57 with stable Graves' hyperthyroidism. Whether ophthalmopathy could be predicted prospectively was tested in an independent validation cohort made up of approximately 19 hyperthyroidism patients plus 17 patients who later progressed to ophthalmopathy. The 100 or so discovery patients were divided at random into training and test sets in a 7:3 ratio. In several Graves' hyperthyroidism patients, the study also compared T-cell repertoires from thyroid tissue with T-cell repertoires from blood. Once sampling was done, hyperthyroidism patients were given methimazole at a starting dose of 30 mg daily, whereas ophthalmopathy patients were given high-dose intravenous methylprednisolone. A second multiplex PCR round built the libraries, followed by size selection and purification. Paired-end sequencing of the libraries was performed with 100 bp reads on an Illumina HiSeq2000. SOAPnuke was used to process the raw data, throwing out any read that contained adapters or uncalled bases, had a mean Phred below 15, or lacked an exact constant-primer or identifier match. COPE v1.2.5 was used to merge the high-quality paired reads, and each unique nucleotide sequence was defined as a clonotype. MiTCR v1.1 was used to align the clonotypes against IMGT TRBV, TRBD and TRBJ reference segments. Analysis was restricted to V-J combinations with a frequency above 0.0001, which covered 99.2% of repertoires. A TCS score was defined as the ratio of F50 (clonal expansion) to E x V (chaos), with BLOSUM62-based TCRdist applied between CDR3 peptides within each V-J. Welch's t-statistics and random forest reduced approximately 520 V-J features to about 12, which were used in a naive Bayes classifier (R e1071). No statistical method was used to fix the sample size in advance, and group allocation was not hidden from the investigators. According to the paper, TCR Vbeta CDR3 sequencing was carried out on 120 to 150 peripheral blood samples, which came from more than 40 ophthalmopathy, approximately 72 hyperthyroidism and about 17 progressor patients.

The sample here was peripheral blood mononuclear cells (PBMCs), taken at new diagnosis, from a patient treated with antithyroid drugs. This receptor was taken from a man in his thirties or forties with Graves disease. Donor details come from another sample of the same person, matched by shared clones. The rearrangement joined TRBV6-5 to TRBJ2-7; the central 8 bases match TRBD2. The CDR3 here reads CASSFSGAVPEQYF. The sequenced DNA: TGTGCCAGCAGTTTTAGCGGGGCCGTTCCCGAGCAGTACTTC.